These 30 T cell receptor beta chains share one sample of origin, sequenced in a study of blood T cell repertoires in COVID-19. Only in-frame clones appear in the TCRdb table, and some are missing; sequencing was by immunoSEQ multiplex PCR. This sample has a few hundred thousand clones; approximately 80% occur once, and the top ten carry 4% to 4.5%. The sequencing sample was made of peripheral blood. These receptors all come from a man aged 55 to 70 with acute or convalescent COVID-19.

The chain has TRBV19 and TRBJ2-1; TRBD2 matches at 8 bases. The CDR3 runs to 15 residues. With V trimmed by 8 bases and J by 2 bases, 8 bases remained unmatched. The germline gives CDR1 LNHDA, CDR2 SQIVND (reference sequence). CDR3 protein: CASHREGGTYNEQFF. As DNA, the CDR3 is TGTGCCAGTCACCGGGAGGGGGGTACCTACAATGAGCAGTTCTTC. The whole variable domain, remainder taken from reference TRBV19 and TRBJ2-1, is DGGITQSPKYLFRKEGQNVTLSCEQNLNHDAMYWYRQDPGQGLRLIYYSQIVNDFQKGDIAEGYSVSREKKESFPLTVTSAQKNPTAFYLCASHREGGTYNEQFFGPGTRLTVL.

V is TRBV7-6 and J is TRBJ2-3, with D perhaps TRBD1 (6 bases). The germline V gene has CDR1 SGHVS and CDR2 FNYEAQ. The CDR3 loop spans 14 amino acids. V lost 5 bases to trimming and J lost 0 bases, with 9 bases between them. CDR3 DNA: TGTGCCAGCAGCACCCAGGGGAGCACAGATACGCAGTATTTT. Its protein product is CASSTQGSTDTQYF.

This clone was detected only a few times. This CDR3 reads CASSSDYGYTF. The CDR3, as DNA: TGCGCCAGCAGCTCTGACTATGGCTACACCTTC. The chain joins TRBV5-1 to TRBJ1-2; no firm D call. The V gene lost 3 bases and the J gene lost 3 bases, with 3 bases spanning the gap. Germline CDR1 is SGHRS and CDR2 is YFSETQ. The CDR3 is made up of 11 amino acids.

This clone was seen a single time. V and J are TRBV3-1 (or the pseudogene TRBV3-2) and TRBJ1-1; perhaps TRBD1 as D (6 bases). Deletions cut 8 bases from V and 2 bases from J, with 18 bases between. The CDR3 totals 15 residues. Germline V lookup: CDR1 LGHDT, CDR2 YNNKEL (reference sequence). In DNA, the CDR3 is TGTGCCAGCGGAGATCAGGGGTCCCGAAACACTGAAGCTTTCTTT. Its translation: CASGDQGSRNTEAFF.

V is TRBV20-1 and J is TRBJ2-3, with D perhaps matching TRBD1 (6 bases). V lost 5 bases and J lost 11, with 14 bases in between. This CDR3 has 11 residues. Germline V gives CDR1 DFQATT, CDR2 SNEGSKA (reference sequence). CDR3 sequence (DNA): TGCAGTGCTTCCGCCGGACAGAGGCAGTATTTT. Translated: CSASAGQRQYF.

This chain connects TRBV27 to TRBJ2-7; 7 bases align to TRBD1. The trim removed 4 bases at V and 3 bases at J, leaving 3 bases unmatched. CDR1 MNHEY and CDR2 SMNVEV come from the germline V gene (reference sequence). CDR3 size: 13 residues. The CDR3 bases are TGTGCCAGCAGTTGGGACAGACGCTACGAGCAGTACTTC. Translation gives CASSWDRRYEQYF.

The J gene is TRBJ1-1, the V gene TRBV5-4, with TRBD1 matching over 7 bases. The CDR3 has 14 amino acids. After removal of 4 bases from V and 5 bases from J, the junction contained 8 bases not matched to a gene. CDR1 and CDR2 (germline): SGHNT, YYREEE (reference sequence). This chain's CDR3 is CASSPAGGRTEAFF. The DNA of the CDR3 is TGTGCCAGCAGCCCAGCAGGGGGGCGGACTGAAGCTTTCTTT.

DNA of the CDR3: TGTGCCAGCAGGATGGGACTAGCGGGAACGGGCAAGTACTTC. This gives the protein CASRMGLAGTGKYF. The gene calls are TRBV28 and TRBJ2-7; TRBD2 aligns across 13 bases. CDR3 size: 14 residues. Losses at the gene ends were 6 bases for V and 11 bases for J; bases not matched to a gene: 10. Germline V lookup: CDR1 MDHEN, CDR2 SYDVKM.

The chain employs TRBV5-4 and TRBJ1-1; D is possibly TRBD1 (6 bases). The CDR3 runs to 15 residues. Trimming shortened V by 2 bases and J by 1 base, and 12 bases separated the two germline ends. Germline loops: CDR1 SGHNT, CDR2 YYREEE (reference sequence). The CDR3 DNA is TGTGCCAGCAGCTTTCCACCGGACAGGAACACTGAAGCTTTCTTT. It encodes CASSFPPDRNTEAFF.

The chain carries TRBV6-5 and TRBJ2-7; TRBD1 matches at 8 bases. Germline CDR1 MNHEY, CDR2 SVGAGI. The V and J ends lost 8 bases and 3 bases, in that order; junction bases with no gene match: 6. CDR3 length: 13 residues. For the CDR3, the DNA is TGTGCCAGCGGCCGGGACAGGCGCTACGAGCAGTACTTC. Residues: CASGRDRRYEQYF.

Concerning this clone itself: In the same sample, other DNA sequences code for this CDR3. The J gene is TRBJ2-1, the V gene TRBV4-3; 10 positions match TRBD2. Germline CDR1 reads LGHNA; CDR2 reads YSLEER. V lost 2 bases and J lost 4; bases outside the gene matches: 2. The CDR3 sequence is 15 residues long. CDR3 in DNA: TGCGCCAGCAGCCAACCTAGCGGGGGATACAATGAGCAGTTCTTC. This sequence encodes CASSQPSGGYNEQFF.

The gene calls are TRBV10-3 and TRBJ2-3; D possibly corresponds to TRBD1 (5 bases). Germline V gives CDR1 ENHRY, CDR2 SYGVKD. The V gene lost 6 bases and the J gene lost 3 bases, with 10 bases spanning the gap. The CDR3 extends over 13 amino acids. Here the CDR3 DNA reads TGTGCCATCAGGGGTCAGGGAACAGATACGCAGTATTTT. Protein product: CAIRGQGTDTQYF.

This clone came up once. Sequence at one end of the junction differs from germline and may be a read error. This CDR3 is CASNSGGYPTYGQYF. In DNA form, the CDR3 reads TGTGCCAGCAACTCGGGGGGGTACCCCACCTACGGGCAGTACTTC. This chain joins TRBV28 and TRBJ2-7; 8 bases match TRBD2. The CDR3 sequence is 15 residues long. Germline CDR1 is MDHEN and CDR2 is SYDVKM.

The rearrangement links TRBV28 to TRBJ1-6, with TRBD1 as a possible D gene (6 bases). Trimming removed 4 bases at V and 5 bases at J, with 15 bases between. The CDR3 has 16 amino acids. The germline gives CDR1 MDHEN, CDR2 SYDVKM. Here the CDR3 reads CASSSIRGNNNSPLHF. The CDR3 DNA reads as TGTGCCAGCAGTTCAATAAGGGGGAACAATAATTCACCCCTCCACTTT. The full variable domain, with the rest looked up from reference TRBV28 and TRBJ1-6, is DVKVTQSSRYLVKRTGEKVFLECVQDMDHENMFWYRQDPGLGLRLIYFSYDVKMKEKGDIPEGYSVSREKKERFSLILESASTNQTSMYLCASSSIRGNNNSPLHFGNGTRLTVT.

The V and J genes are TRBV28 and TRBJ1-2; D is unclear. Trimming removed 6 bases from V and 1 base from J, with 9 bases in between. Per germline, CDR1 MDHEN and CDR2 SYDVKM. The length of the CDR3 is 13 residues. In DNA form, the CDR3 reads TGTGCCAGCAGGGTACAGAGTAACTATGGCTACACCTTC. As protein: CASRVQSNYGYTF.

The CDR3 reads CASTTSGGTRVGGELFF. Here the CDR3 DNA reads TGTGCCAGTACAACCTCGGGGGGGACACGGGTCGGCGGGGAGCTGTTTTTT. This chain uses TRBV19 with TRBJ2-2, with 8 bases fitting TRBD2. CDR3 length equals 17 residues. Trimming at V came to 7 bases and at J to 7 bases, leaving 17 bases not matched to a gene. The germline V gene has CDR1 LNHDA and CDR2 SQIVND (reference sequence).

The V gene is TRBV5-1, the J gene TRBJ2-7, with 9 bases lining up with TRBD1. CDR1 and CDR2 from the germline V gene are SGHRS and YFSETQ. This CDR3 contains 13 residues. V was pared by 4 bases and J by 5 bases, with 4 bases of the junction left unmatched. The CDR3 coding sequence is TGCGCCAGCAGCAGGGACAGGGTCCACGAGCAGTACTTC. Amino acids: CASSRDRVHEQYF.

The genes are TRBV12-3 or TRBV12-4 and TRBJ1-2; no firm D call. Trimming stripped 1 base from V and 5 bases from J, with 5 bases between. The CDR3 spans 12 residues. CDR3 sequence (DNA): TGTGCCAGCAGTTTAGGTATTTATGGCTACACCTTC. This translates into CASSLGIYGYTF.

This chain connects TRBV5-6 to TRBJ2-2; 12 positions match TRBD2. Germline CDR1 reads SGHDT; CDR2 reads YYEEEE. The ends lost 3 bases at V and 4 bases at J; junction bases unmatched: 4. This CDR3 is 16 amino acids long. CDR3: CASSSGLAGFTGELFF. CDR3 bases: TGTGCCAGCAGCTCTGGACTAGCGGGATTCACCGGGGAGCTGTTTTTT.

The V gene is TRBV20-1, the J gene TRBJ2-3; D might be TRBD1 (5 bases). The CDR3 runs 12 residues. From germline, CDR1 is DFQATT and CDR2 SNEGSKA (reference sequence). Trimming removed 3 bases at V and 6 bases at J, with 10 bases between. CDR3 region: CSASDWGDTQYF. The DNA of the CDR3 is TGCAGTGCTAGTGATTGGGGCGATACGCAGTATTTT.

V usage is TRBV2 and J usage is TRBJ2-2; TRBD2 is a possible D gene (5 bases). The CDR3 consists of 13 residues. The germline V and J ends were trimmed by 11 bases and 0 bases, with 10 bases remaining between them. Germline-derived CDR1 and CDR2 are SNHLY and FYNNEI. CDR3 residues: CAGGLSNTGELFF. The CDR3 DNA is TGTGCCGGCGGACTTTCGAACACCGGGGAGCTGTTTTTT.

The chain combines TRBV5-1 with TRBJ1-1; D is perhaps TRBD1 (6 bases). The germline V and J ends were trimmed by 3 bases and 1 base, with 13 bases remaining between them. The germline gives CDR1 SGHRS, CDR2 YFSETQ. The CDR3 runs to 15 residues. The chain's CDR3 is CASSSGDRKNTEAFF. The CDR3 coding sequence is TGCGCCAGCAGCTCGGGTGACAGGAAGAACACTGAAGCTTTCTTT.

This chain joins TRBV5-4 and TRBJ2-3, with D possibly TRBD1 on 5 matching bases. This CDR3 contains 16 residues. The germline V and J ends were trimmed by 5 bases and 3 bases, with 19 bases remaining between them. CDR1 and CDR2 from the germline V gene are SGHNT and YYREEE (reference sequence). The DNA for the CDR3 is TGTGCCAGCAGGATAGGGGTCGGGTTCTTGACAGATACGCAGTATTTT. This translates into CASRIGVGFLTDTQYF. Drawing the rest from reference TRBV5-4 and TRBJ2-3, the complete variable domain is ETGVTQSPTHLIKTRGQQVTLRCSSQSGHNTVSWYQQALGQGPQFIFQYYREEENGRGNFPPRFSGLQFPNYSSELNVNALELDDSALYLCASRIGVGFLTDTQYFGPGTRLTVL.

The V call is TRBV11-2, the J call TRBJ1-1; D is unclear. The V end lost 4 bases, the J end lost 8 bases, and 17 bases lay between the germline ends. Germline assignment: CDR1 SGHAT and CDR2 FQNNGV. The CDR3 runs to 14 residues. The CDR3 nucleotides are TGTGCCAGCAGCTCCCTTGATGGTAGGGAGGAAGCTTTCTTT. Its protein product is CASSSLDGREEAFF.

The V gene is TRBV14, the J gene TRBJ1-2, with D perhaps TRBD1 (5 bases). The CDR3 runs to 16 residues. Per germline, CDR1 SGHDN and CDR2 FVKESK. Deletions cut 2 bases from V and 4 bases from J, with 17 bases between. The CDR3 DNA reads TGTGCCAGCAGCCAACTAGGAGCAGGGCTTCGCTATGGCTACACCTTC. Translating gives CASSQLGAGLRYGYTF.

This clone was counted a single time. The chain employs TRBV18 and TRBJ2-5; no definite D call. V was cut by 1 base and J by 0 bases, with 6 bases left in between. Per germline, CDR1 KGHSH and CDR2 LQKENI. This CDR3 spans 14 amino acids. The CDR3 sequence: CASSPRAYQETQYF. Here the CDR3 DNA reads TGTGCCAGCTCACCACGGGCCTACCAAGAGACCCAGTACTTC.

V usage is TRBV19 and J usage is TRBJ2-1; 10 nucleotides line up with TRBD1. Germline CDR1 is LNHDA and CDR2 is SQIVND (reference sequence). Germline trimming cut 5 bases from V and 2 bases from J; bases unmatched to any gene: 3. The CDR3 contains 15 residues. The CDR3 nucleotides are TGTGCCAGTAGTTGGACAGGGGGTCCCTACAATGAGCAGTTCTTC. This translates into CASSWTGGPYNEQFF.

Note on this clone: This sample also contains other DNA sequences that code for the same CDR3. The genes are TRBV5-1 and TRBJ1-4, with D unresolved. With 0 bases removed from V and 3 bases from J, the gap between germline ends came to 3 bases. Looked up from germline, CDR1 is SGHRS and CDR2 is YFSETQ. The CDR3 runs 13 residues. The CDR3 here is CASSLGANEKLFF. The CDR3 bases are TGCGCCAGCAGCTTGGGCGCTAATGAAAAACTGTTTTTT.

The chain uses TRBV3-1 (or the pseudogene TRBV3-2) and TRBJ2-1; D unclear. Germline CDR1 reads LGHDT; CDR2 reads YNNKEL (reference sequence). There are 13 residues in the CDR3. Trimming removed 8 bases at V and 8 bases at J, with 16 bases between. The CDR3 nucleotides read TGTGCCAGCCCCCGGCCTCGAGGTCATGAGCAGTTCTTC. Translation gives CASPRPRGHEQFF.

The CDR3 DNA sequence: TGCGCCAGCAGCTCCAGAGTTAGCGGGAGTAGTTACTACGAGCAGTACTTC. Translation: CASSSRVSGSSYYEQYF. The genes are TRBV5-1 and TRBJ2-7; 9 bases fit TRBD2. The CDR3 covers 17 residues. In germline, CDR1 is SGHRS, CDR2 YFSETQ. The V segment lost 3 bases and the J segment 3 bases; nucleotides outside the gene matches: 13. The full variable domain, in which reference TRBV5-1 and TRBJ2-7 provide the parts outside the CDR3, is KAGVTQTPRYLIKTRGQQVTLSCSPISGHRSVSWYQQTPGQGLQFLFEYFSETQRNKGNFPGRFSGRQFSNSRSEMNVSTLELGDSALYLCASSSRVSGSSYYEQYFGPGTRLTVT.